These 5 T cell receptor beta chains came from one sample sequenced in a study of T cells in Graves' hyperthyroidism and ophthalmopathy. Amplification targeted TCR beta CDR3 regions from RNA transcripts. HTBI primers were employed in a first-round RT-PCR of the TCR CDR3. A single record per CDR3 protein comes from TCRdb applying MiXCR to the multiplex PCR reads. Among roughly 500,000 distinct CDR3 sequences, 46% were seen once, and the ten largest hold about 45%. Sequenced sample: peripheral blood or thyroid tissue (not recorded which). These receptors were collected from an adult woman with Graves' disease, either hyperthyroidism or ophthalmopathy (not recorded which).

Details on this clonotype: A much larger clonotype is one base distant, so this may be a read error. The CDR3 reads CASSMRLAGEQYF. CDR3 in DNA: TGTGCCAGTAGTATGAGACTAGCGGGAGAGCAGTACTTC. The rearrangement joins TRBV19 to TRBJ2-7, with TRBD2 matching over 11 bases. The germline gives CDR1 LNHDA, CDR2 SQIVND (reference sequence). Trimming removed 3 bases from V and 7 bases from J; junction bases left unmatched: 2. The CDR3 has 13 amino acids.

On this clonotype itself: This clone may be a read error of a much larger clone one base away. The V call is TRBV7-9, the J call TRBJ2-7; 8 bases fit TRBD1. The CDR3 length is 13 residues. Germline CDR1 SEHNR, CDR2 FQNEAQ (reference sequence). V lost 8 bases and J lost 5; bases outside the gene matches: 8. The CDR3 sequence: CASHGAGGHEQYF. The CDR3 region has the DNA TGTGCCAGCCACGGGGCAGGGGGCCACGAGCAGTACTTC.

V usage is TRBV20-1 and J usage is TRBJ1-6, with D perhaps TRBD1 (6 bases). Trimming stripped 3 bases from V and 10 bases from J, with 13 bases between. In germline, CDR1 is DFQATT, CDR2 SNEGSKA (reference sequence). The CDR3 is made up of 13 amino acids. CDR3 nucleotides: TGCAGTGCTAGTATACAGGGCGACTCACCCCTCCACTTT. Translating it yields CSASIQGDSPLHF.

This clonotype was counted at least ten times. CDR3 region: CASSLASGEGAFF. For the CDR3, the DNA is TGTGCCAGCAGCTTGGCGTCTGGTGAGGGAGCTTTCTTT. The rearrangement links TRBV5-4 to TRBJ1-1; D unresolved. Germline loops: CDR1 SGHNT, CDR2 YYREEE (reference sequence). The CDR3 is made up of 13 amino acids. V shed 0 bases and J shed 10 bases, with 13 bases lying between them.

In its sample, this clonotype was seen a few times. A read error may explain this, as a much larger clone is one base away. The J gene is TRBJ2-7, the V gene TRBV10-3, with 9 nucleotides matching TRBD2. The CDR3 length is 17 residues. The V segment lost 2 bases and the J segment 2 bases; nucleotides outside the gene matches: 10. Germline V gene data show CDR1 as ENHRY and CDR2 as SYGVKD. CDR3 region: CAISEKAGGGLAYEQYF. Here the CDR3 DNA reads TGTGCCATCAGTGAGAAGGCGGGAGGGGGCCTGGCCTACGAGCAGTACTTC.